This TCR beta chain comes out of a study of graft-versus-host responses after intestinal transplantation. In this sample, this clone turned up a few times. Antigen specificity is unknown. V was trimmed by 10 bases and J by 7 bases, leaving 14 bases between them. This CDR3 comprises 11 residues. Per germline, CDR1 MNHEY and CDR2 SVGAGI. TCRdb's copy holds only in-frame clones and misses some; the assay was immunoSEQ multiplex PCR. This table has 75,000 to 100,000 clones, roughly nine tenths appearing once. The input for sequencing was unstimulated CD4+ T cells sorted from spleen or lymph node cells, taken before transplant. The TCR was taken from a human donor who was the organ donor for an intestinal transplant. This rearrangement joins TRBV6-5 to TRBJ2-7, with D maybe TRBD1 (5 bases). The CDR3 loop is CATGGQGEQYF. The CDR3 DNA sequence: TGTGCCACAGGTGGGCAGGGAGAGCAGTACTTC.